This T cell receptor (beta chain) was observed in a study of blood T cells in healthy people across ages. Whole-study results and caveats: When one million T cells were used, diversity estimates were thought to be underestimates. Nothing was known about donor CMV status, and this possibly confounded expanded clonotype changes.

The CDR3 contains 13 residues. Trimming removed 8 bases from V and 7 bases from J; junction bases left unmatched: 8. Germline V lookup: CDR1 SGHVS, CDR2 FNYEAQ. The authors ran a second PCR of roughly 6 to 12 cycles using a sample-barcoded 5' primer and a J-beta primer mix. One entry per CDR3 protein results from TCRdb running MiXCR on the 5' RACE reads. Of roughly 2 million distinct CDR3 sequences listed, roughly 52% are singletons. A minimum of 7 million PBMCs was isolated per sample. A remark on this clonotype: Antigen: not known.

Sequences were obtained from blood. The V call is TRBV7-6, the J call TRBJ2-5; 9 bases are a match to TRBD1. The TCR was taken from a woman in her thirties or forties in good health. CDR3 bases: TGTGCCAGCGGGGGACAGGGAGAGGGGACCCAGTACTTC. This translates into CASGGQGEGTQYF.